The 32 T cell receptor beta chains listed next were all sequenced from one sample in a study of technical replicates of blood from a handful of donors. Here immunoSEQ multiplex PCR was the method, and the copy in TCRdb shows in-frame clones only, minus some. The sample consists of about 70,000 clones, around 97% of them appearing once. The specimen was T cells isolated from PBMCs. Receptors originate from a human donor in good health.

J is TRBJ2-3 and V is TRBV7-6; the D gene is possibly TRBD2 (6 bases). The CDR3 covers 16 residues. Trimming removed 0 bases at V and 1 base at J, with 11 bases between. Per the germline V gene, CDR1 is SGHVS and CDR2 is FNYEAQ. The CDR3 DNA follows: TGTGCCAGCAGCTTAGCGTGGCGGGGAGGCACAGATACGCAGTATTTT. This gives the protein CASSLAWRGGTDTQYF.

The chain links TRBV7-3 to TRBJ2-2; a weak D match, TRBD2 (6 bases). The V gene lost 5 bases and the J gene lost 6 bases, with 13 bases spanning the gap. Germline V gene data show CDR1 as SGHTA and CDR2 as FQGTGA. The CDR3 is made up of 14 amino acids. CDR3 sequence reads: CASSPVLAAGELFF. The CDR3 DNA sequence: TGTGCCAGCAGCCCCGTACTAGCCGCCGGGGAGCTGTTTTTT.

The CDR3 sequence: CACGTALMNTEAFF. DNA of the CDR3: TGTGCCTGCGGGACAGCCTTAATGAACACTGAAGCTTTCTTT. The chain recombines TRBV30 with TRBJ1-1; 7 bases agree with TRBD1. V lost 6 bases, J lost 0 bases, and 7 bases stayed unmatched. The CDR3 is 14 residues long. Germline V gives CDR1 GTSNPN, CDR2 SVGIG (reference sequence).

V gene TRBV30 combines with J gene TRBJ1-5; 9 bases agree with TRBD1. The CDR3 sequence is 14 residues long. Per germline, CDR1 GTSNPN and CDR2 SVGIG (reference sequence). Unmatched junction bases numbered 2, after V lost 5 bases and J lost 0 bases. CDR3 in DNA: TGTGCCTGGGACAGGGGGTATAGCAATCAGCCCCAGCATTTT. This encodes CAWDRGYSNQPQHF.

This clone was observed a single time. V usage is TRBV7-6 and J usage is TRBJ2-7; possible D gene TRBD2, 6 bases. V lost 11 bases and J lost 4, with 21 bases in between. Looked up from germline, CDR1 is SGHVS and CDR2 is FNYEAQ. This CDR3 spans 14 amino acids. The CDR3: CASRTGLPIYEQYF. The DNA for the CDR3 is TGTGCCTCCCGTACGGGACTCCCTATTTACGAGCAGTACTTC.

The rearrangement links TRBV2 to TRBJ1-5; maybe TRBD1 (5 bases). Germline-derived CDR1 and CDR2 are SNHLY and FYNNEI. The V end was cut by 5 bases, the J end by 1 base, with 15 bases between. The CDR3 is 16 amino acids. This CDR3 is CASSSWGGGSNQPQHF. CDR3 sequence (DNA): TGTGCCAGCAGTAGCTGGGGGGGTGGAAGCAATCAGCCCCAGCATTTT.

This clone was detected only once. For the CDR3, the DNA is TGTGCCAGCGGTGTGGTGGGACAGGGGAAATACGAGCAGTACTTC. Its protein product is CASGVVGQGKYEQYF. The chain carries TRBV6-5 and TRBJ2-5; TRBD1 agrees at 10 bases. The J call could be wrong; TRBJ2-7 is a better fit for the DNA end. In germline, CDR1 is MNHEY, CDR2 SVGAGI. This CDR3 spans 15 amino acids.

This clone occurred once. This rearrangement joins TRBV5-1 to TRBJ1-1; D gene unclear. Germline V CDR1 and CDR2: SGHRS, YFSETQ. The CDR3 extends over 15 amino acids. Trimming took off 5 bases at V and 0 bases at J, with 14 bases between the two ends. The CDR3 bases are TGCGCCAGCAGTCTGGCAGGTATTATGAACACTGAAGCTTTCTTT. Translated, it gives CASSLAGIMNTEAFF. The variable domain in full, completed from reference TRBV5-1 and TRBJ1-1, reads KAGVTQTPRYLIKTRGQQVTLSCSPISGHRSVSWYQQTPGQGLQFLFEYFSETQRNKGNFPGRFSGRQFSNSRSEMNVSTLELGDSALYLCASSLAGIMNTEAFFGQGTRLTVV.

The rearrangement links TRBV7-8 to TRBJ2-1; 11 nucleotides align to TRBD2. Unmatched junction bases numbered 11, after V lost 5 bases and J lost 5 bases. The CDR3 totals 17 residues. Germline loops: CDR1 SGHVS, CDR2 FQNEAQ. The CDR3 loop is CASSPNSGRGRDNEQFF. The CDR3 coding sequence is TGTGCCAGCAGCCCGAATAGCGGGAGGGGTAGGGACAATGAGCAGTTCTTC.

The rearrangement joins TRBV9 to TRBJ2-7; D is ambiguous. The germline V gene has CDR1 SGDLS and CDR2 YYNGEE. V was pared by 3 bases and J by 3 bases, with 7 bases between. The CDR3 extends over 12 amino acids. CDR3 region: CASSAPGYEQYF. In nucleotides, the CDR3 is TGTGCCAGCAGCGCCCCGGGCTACGAGCAGTACTTC.

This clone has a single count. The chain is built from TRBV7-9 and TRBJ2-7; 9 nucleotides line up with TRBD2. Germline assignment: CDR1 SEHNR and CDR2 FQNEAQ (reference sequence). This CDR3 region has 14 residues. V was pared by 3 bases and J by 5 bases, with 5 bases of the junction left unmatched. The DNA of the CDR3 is TGTGCCAGCAGCTTGGGTAGCGGGAGAGACGAGCAGTACTTC. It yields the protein CASSLGSGRDEQYF.

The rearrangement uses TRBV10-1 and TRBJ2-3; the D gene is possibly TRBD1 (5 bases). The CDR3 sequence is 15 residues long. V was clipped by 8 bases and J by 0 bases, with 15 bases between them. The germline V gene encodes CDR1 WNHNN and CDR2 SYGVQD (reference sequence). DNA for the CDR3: TGCGCCAGCTCCCAGGGCAGCGATAGCACAGATACGCAGTATTTT. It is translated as CASSQGSDSTDTQYF.

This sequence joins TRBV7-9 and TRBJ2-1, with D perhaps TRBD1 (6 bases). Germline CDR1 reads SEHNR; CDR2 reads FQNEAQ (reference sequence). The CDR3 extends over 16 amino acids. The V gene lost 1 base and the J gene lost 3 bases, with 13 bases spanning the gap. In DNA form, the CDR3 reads TGTGCCAGCAGCTTAGGGAACAGGGCTATCTACAATGAGCAGTTCTTC. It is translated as CASSLGNRAIYNEQFF. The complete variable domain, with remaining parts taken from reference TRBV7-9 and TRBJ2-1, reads DTGVSQNPRHKITKRGQNVTFRCDPISEHNRLYWYRQTLGQGPEFLTYFQNEAQLEKSRLLSDRFSAERPKGSFSTLEIQRTEQGDSAMYLCASSLGNRAIYNEQFFGPGTRLTVL.

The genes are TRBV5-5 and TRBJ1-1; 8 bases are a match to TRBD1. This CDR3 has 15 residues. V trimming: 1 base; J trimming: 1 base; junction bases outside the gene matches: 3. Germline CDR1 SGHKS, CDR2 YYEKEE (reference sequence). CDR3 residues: CASSLSGTGNTEAFF. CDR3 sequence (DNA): TGTGCCAGCAGCTTGTCCGGGACAGGGAACACTGAAGCTTTCTTT.

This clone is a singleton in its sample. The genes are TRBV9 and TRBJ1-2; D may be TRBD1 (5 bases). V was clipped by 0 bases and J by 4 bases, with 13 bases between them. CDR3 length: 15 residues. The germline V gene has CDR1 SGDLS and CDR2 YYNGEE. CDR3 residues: CASSVDSQGGYGYTF. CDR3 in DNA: TGTGCCAGCAGCGTAGATAGCCAGGGAGGCTATGGCTACACCTTC.

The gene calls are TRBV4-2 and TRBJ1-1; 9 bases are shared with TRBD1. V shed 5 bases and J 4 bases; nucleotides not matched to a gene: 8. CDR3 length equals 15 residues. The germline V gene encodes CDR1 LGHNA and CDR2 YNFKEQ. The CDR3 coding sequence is TGTGCCAGCAGCTCGCGGACAGGGGTGAGCACTGAAGCTTTCTTT. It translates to CASSSRTGVSTEAFF.

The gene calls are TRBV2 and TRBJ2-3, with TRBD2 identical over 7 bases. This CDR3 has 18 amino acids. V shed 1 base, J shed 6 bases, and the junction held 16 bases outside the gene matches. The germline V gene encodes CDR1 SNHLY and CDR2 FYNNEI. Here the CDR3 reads CASSEGERSGIGADTQYF. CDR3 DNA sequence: TGTGCCAGCAGTGAAGGAGAGCGGAGCGGGATCGGGGCCGATACGCAGTATTTT.

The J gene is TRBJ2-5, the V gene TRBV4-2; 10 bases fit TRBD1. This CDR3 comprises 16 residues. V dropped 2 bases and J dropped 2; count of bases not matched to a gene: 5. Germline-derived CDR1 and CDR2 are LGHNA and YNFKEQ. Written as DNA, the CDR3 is TGTGCCAGCAGCCAACCCTCGGACAGGGGGCAAGAGACCCAGTACTTC. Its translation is CASSQPSDRGQETQYF.

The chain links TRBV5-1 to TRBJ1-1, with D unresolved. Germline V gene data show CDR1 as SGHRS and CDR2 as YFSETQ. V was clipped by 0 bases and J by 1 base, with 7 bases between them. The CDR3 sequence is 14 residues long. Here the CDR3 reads CASSLVEGNTEAFF. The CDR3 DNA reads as TGCGCCAGCAGCTTGGTTGAGGGGAACACTGAAGCTTTCTTT.

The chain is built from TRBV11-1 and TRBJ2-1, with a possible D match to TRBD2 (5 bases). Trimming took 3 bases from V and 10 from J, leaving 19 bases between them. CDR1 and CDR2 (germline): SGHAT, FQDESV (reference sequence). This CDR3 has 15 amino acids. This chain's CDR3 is CASSFMWTHDGEQFF. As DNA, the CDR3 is TGTGCCAGCAGCTTTATGTGGACTCACGACGGGGAGCAGTTCTTC.

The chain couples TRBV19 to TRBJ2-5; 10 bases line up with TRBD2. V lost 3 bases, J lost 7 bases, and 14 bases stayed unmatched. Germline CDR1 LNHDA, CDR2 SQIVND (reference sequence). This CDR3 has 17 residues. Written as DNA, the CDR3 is TGTGCCAGTAGTATCCTAGGACTAGCGGAGCCAATGGGGACCCAGTACTTC. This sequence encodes CASSILGLAEPMGTQYF.

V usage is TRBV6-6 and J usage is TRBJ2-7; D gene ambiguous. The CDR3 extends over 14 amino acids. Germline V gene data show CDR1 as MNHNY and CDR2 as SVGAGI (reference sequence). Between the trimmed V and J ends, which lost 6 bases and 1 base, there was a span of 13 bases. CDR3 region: CASSSSGLSYEQYF. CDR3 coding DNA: TGTGCCAGCAGCTCCTCAGGCCTGTCCTACGAGCAGTACTTC.

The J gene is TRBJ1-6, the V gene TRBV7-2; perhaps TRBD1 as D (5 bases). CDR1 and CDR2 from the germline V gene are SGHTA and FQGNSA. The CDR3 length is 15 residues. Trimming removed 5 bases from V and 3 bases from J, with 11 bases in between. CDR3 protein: CASSTTGHYNSPLHF. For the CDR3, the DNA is TGTGCCAGCAGCACCACAGGCCACTATAATTCACCCCTCCACTTT. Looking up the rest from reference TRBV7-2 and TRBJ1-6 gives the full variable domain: GAGVSQSPSNKVTEKGKDVELRCDPISGHTALYWYRQSLGQGLEFLIYFQGNSAPDKSGLPSDRFSAERTGGSVSTLTIQRTQQEDSAVYLCASSTTGHYNSPLHFGNGTRLTVT.

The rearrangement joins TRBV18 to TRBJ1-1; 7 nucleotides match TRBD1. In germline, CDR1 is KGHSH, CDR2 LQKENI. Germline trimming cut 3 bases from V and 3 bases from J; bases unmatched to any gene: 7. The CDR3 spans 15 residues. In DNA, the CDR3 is TGTGCCAGCTCACCGTCAGTACAGGGGTACACTGAAGCTTTCTTT. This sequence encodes CASSPSVQGYTEAFF.

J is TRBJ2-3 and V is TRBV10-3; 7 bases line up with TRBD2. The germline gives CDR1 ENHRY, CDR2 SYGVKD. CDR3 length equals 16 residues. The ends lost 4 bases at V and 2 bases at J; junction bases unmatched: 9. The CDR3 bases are TGTGCCATCAGTGGGGGGGGAGGGGTACTCACAGATACGCAGTATTTT. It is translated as CAISGGGGVLTDTQYF.

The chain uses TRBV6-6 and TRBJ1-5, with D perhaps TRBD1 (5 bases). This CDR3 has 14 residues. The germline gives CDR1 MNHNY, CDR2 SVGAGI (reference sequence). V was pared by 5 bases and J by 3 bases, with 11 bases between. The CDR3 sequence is CASSENRHNQPQHF. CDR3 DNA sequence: TGTGCCAGCAGTGAGAACAGGCACAATCAGCCCCAGCATTTT.

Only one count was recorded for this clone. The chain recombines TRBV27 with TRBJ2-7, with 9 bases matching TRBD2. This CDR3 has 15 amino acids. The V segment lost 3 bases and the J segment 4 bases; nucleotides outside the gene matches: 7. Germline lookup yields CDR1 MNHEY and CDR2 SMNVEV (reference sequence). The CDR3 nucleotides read TGTGCCAGCAGTTTTCTGGGCGGGAGGGGTTACGAGCAGTACTTC. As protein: CASSFLGGRGYEQYF.

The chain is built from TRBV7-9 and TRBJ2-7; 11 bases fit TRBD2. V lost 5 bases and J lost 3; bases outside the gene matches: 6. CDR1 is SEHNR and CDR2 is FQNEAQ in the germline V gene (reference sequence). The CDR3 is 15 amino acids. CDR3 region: CASSPQTSGIYEQYF. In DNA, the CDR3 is TGTGCCAGCAGCCCCCAGACTAGCGGGATCTACGAGCAGTACTTC.

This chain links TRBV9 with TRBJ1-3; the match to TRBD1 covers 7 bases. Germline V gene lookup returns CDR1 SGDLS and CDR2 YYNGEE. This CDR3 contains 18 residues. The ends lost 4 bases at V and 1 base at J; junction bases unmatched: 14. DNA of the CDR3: TGTGCCAGCAGCCCAAGACAGGGAACTTTGGCATCTGGAAACACCATATATTTT. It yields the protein CASSPRQGTLASGNTIYF.

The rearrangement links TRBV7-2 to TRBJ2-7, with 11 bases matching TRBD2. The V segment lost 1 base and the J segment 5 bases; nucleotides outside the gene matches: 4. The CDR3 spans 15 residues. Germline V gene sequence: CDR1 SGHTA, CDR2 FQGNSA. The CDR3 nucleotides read TGTGCCAGCAGCTTAGGCCGTAGCGGGAGGGACGAGCAGTACTTC. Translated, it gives CASSLGRSGRDEQYF.

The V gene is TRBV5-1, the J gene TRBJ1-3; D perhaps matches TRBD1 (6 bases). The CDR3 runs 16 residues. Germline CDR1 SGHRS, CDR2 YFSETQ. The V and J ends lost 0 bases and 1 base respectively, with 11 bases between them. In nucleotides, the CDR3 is TGCGCCAGCAGCTTGGTCCAAACAGGGTCTGGAAACACCATATATTTT. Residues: CASSLVQTGSGNTIYF.

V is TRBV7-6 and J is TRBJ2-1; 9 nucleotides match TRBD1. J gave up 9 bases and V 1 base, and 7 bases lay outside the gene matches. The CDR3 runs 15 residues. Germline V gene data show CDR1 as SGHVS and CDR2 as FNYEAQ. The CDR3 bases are TGTGCCAGCAGCTTAGTGCCGACAGGGGGGGCTGAGCAGTTCTTC. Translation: CASSLVPTGGAEQFF.